This T cell receptor (beta chain) was retrieved from a study of T cell responses to AZD1222 COVID-19 vaccine. The study, taken as a whole, reports: The study reported that nearly half of spike-specific TCRs target unmutated variant regions. Donors in the cohort were predominantly white British and more often female, and clonal diversity was possibly underestimated.

Concerning this clone: Antigen: not known.

The CDR3 extends over 15 amino acids. The ends were cut back, 4 bases at V and 0 bases at J, with 11 bases in the middle. Per the germline V gene, CDR1 is SGHDT and CDR2 is YYEEEE. The table came from immunoSEQ multiplex PCR; TCRdb's copy has only in-frame clones and leaves some out. The sample contains around 120,000 clones, more than 85% of which appear only once. The chain links TRBV5-6 to TRBJ1-3, with D hard to call. This TCR derives from an adult in good health. Here the sequenced sample was peripheral blood, taken on day 0 of AZD1222 vaccination. The CDR3 coding sequence is TGTGCCAGCAGCCTCTTGGTAGACTCTGGAAACACCATATATTTT. It specifies CASSLLVDSGNTIYF. Full variable domain (rest looked up from reference TRBV5-6 and TRBJ1-3): DAGVTQSPTHLIKTRGQQVTLRCSPKSGHDTVSWYQQALGQGPQFIFQYYEEEERQRGNFPDRFSGHQFPNYSSELNVNALLLGDSALYLCASSLLVDSGNTIYFGEGSWLTVV.